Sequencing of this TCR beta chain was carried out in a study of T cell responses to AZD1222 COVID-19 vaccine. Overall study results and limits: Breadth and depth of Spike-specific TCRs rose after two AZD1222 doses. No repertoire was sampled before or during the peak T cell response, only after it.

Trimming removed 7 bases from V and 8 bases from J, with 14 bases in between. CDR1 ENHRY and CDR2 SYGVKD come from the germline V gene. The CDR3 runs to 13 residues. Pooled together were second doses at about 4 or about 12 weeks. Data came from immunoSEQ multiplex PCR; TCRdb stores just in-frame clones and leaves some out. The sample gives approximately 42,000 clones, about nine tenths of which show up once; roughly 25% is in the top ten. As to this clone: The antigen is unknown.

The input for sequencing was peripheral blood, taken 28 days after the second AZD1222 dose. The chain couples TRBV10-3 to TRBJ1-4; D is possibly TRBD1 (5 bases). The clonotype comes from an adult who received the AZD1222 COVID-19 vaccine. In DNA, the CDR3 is TGTGCCATCAAGGAAAGGGGAGACGAAAAACTGTTTTTT. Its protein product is CAIKERGDEKLFF.